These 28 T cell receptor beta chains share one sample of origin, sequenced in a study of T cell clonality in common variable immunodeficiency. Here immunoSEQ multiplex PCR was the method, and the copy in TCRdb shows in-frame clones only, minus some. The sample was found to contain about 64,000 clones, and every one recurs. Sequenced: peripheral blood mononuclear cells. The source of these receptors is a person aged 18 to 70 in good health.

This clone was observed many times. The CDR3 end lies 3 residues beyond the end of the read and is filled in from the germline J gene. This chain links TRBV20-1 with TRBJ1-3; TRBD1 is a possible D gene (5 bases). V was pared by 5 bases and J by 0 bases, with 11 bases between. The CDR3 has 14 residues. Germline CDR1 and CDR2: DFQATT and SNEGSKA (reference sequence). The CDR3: CSAQTVTSGNTIYF. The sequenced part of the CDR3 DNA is TGCAGTGCTCAGACAGTTACCTCTGGAAACACC.

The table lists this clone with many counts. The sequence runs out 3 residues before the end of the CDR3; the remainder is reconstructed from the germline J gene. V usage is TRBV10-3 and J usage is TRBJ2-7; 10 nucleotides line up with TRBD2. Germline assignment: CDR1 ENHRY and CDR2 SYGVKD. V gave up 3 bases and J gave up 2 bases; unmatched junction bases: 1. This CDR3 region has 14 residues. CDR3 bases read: TGTGCCATCAGTGATAGCGGGGGGACCTACGAG. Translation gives CAISDSGGTYE. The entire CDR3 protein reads CAISDSGGTYEQYF.

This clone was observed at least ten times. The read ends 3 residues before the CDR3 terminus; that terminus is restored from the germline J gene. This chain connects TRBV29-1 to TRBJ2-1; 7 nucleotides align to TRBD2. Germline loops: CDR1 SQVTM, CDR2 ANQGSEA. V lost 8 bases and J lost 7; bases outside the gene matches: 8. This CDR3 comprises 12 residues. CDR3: CSWAGVGNEQFF. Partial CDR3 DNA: TGCAGCTGGGCGGGAGTTGGGAATGAG.

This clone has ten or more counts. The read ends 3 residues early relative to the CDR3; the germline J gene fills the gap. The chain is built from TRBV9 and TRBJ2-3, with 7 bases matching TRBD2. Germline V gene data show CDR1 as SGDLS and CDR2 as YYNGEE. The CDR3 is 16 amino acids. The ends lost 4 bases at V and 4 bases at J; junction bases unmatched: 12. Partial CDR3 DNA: TGTGCCAGCAGCATTTACGGGACTACCGAAGCAGATACG. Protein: CASSIYGTTEADT. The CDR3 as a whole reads CASSIYGTTEADTQYF.

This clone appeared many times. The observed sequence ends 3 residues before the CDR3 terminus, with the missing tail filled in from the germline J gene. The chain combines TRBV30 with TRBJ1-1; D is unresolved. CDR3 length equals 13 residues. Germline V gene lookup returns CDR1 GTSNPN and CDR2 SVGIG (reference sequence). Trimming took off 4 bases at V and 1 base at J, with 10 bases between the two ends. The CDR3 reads CAWTKGQNTEAFF. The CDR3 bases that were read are TGTGCCTGGACGAAGGGTCAGAACACTGAA.

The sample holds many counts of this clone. The CDR3 loop reads CASSISLSHEQFF. The covered CDR3 bases are TGCGCCAGCAGCATTTCTCTGAGCCATGAG. This chain uses TRBV23-1 with TRBJ2-1, with D unclear. The observed sequence ends 3 residues before the CDR3 terminus, with the missing tail filled in from the germline J gene. TRBV23-1 is given ORF status, its function remaining uncertain. V shed 6 bases and J shed 8 bases, with 14 bases lying between them. The CDR3 length is 13 residues.

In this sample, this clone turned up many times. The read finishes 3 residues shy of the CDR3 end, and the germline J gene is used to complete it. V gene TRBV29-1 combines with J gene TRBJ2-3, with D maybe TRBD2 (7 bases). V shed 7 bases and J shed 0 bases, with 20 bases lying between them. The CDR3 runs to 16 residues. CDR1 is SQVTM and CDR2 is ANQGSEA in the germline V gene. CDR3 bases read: TGCAGCGCCTGGGGGGGACATCGCTCTAGCACAGATACG. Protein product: CSAWGGHRSSTDT. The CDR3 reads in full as CSAWGGHRSSTDTQYF.

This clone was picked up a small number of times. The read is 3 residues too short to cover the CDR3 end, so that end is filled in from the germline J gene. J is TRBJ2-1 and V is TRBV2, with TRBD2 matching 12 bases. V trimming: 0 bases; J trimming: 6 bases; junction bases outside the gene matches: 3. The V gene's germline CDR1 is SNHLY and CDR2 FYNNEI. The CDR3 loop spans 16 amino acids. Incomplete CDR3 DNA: TGTGCCAGCAGTGAAGCGCCTAGCGGGAGGGCCAATGAG. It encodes CASSEAPSGRANE. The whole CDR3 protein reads CASSEAPSGRANEQFF.

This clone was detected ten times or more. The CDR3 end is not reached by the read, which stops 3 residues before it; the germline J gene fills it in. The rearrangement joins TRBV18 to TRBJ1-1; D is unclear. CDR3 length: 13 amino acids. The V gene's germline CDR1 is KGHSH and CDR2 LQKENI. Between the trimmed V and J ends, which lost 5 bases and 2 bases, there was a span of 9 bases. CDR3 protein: CASSGAGNTEAFF. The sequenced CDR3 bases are TGTGCCAGCTCAGGCGCAGGAAACACTGAA.

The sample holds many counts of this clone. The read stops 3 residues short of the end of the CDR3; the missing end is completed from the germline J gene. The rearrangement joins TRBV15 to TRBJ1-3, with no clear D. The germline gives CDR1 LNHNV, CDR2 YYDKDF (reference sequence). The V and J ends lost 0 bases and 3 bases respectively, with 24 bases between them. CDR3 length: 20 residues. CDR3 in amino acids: CATSRDGDYGSLPYGNTIYF. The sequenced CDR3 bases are TGTGCCACCAGCAGAGACGGGGATTATGGGAGTCTTCCATATGGAAACACC.

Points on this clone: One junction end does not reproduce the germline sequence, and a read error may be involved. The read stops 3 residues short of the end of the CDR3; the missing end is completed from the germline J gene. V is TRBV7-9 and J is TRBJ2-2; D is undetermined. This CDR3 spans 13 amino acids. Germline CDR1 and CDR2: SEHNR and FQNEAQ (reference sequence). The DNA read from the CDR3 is TGTTCCAGCTCGTTCCTCTACACCGGGGAG. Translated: CSSSFLYTGE. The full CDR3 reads CSSSFLYTGELFF. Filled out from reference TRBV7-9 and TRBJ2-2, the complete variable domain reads DTGVSQNPRHKITKRGQNVTFRCDPISEHNRLYWYRQTLGQGPEFLTYFQNEAQLEKSRLLSDRFSAERPKGSFSTLEIQRTEQGDSAMYLCSSSFLYTGELFFGEGSRLTVL.

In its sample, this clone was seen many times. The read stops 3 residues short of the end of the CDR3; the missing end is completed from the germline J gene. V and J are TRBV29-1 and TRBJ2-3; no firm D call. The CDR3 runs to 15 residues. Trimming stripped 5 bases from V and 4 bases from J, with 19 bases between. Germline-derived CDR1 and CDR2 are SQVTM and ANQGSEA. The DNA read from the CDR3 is TGCAGCGTTACCCATGTTCAGGCGTCCCCAGATACG. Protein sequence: CSVTHVQASPDT. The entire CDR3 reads CSVTHVQASPDTQYF.

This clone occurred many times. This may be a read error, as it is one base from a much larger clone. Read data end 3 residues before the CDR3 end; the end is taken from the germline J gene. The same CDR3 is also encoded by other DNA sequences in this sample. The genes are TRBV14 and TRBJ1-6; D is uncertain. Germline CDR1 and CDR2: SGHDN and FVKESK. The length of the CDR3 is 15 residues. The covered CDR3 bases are TGTGCCAGCAGCCGCGGCCGGGTCTCATATTCCCCC. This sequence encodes CASSRGRVSYSP. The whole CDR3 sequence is CASSRGRVSYSPLHF.

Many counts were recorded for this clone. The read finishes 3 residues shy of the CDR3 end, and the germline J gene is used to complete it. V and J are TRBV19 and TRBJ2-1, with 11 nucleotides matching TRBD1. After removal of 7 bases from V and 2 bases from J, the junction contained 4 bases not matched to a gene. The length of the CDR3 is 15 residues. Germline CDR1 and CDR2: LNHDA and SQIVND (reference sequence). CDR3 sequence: CASTPGQGAYNEQFF. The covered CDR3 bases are TGTGCCAGTACCCCGGGACAGGGGGCCTACAATGAG.

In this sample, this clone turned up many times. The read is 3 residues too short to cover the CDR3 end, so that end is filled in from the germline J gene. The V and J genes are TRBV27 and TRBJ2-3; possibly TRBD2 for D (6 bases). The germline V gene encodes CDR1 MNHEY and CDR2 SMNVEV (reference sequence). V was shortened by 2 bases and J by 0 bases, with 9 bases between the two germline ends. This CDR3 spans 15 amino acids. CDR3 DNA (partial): TGTGCCAGCAGTTTAATAAGCGGGAGCACAGATACG. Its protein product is CASSLISGSTDT. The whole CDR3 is CASSLISGSTDTQYF.

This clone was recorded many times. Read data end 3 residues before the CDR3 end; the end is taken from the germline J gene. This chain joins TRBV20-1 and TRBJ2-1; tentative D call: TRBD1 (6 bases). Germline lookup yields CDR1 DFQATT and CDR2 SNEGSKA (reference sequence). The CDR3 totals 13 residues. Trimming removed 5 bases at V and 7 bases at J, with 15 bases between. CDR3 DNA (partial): TGCAGTGCTTACAGGGCTTTAGGGAATGAG. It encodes CSAYRALGNE. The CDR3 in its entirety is CSAYRALGNEQFF.

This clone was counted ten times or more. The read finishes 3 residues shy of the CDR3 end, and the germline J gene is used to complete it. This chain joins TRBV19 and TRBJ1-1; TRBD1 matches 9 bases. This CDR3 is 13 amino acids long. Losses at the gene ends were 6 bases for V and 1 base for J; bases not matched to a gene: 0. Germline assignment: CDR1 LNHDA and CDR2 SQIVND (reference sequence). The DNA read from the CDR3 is TGTGCCAGTAGGGGACAGGGGAACACTGAA. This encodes CASRGQGNTE. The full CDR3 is CASRGQGNTEAFF.

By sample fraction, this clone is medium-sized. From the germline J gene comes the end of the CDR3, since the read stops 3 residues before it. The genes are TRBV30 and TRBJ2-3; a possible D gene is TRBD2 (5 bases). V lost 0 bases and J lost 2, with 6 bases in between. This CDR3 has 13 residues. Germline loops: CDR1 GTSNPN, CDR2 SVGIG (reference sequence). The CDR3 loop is CAWSVGVTDTQYF. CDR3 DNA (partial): TGTGCCTGGAGTGTCGGGGTCACAGATACG.

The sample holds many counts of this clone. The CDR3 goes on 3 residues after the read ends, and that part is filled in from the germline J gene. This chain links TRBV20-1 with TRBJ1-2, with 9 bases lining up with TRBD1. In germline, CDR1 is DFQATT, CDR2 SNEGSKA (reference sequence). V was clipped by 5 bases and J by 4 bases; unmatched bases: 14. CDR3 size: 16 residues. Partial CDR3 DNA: TGCAGTGCTTTTCGGACAGGGGACAGATGGATCTATGGC. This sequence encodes CSAFRTGDRWIYG. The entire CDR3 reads CSAFRTGDRWIYGYTF.

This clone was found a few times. The CDR3 loop is CASSPPTGGTDTQYF. The sequenced part of the CDR3 DNA is TGTGCCAGCTCACCACCGACGGGGGGCACAGATACG. V is TRBV18 and J is TRBJ2-3; D perhaps matches TRBD2 (6 bases). The sequenced fragment ends 3 residues before the CDR3 boundary, so the rest is inferred from the germline J gene. This CDR3 is built from 15 residues. Germline V gene data show CDR1 as KGHSH and CDR2 as LQKENI. Between the trimmed V and J ends, which lost 0 bases and 1 base, there was a span of 8 bases.

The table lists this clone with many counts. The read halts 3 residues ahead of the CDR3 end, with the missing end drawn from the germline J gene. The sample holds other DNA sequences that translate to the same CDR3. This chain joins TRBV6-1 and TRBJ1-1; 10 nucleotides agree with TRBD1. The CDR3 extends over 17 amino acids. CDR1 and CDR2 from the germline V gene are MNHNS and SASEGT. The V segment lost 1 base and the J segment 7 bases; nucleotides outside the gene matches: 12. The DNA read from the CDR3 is TGTGCCAGCAGTGAAGGTCCCGTGGAGGGACAGGGGCGTGAA. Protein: CASSEGPVEGQGRE. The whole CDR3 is CASSEGPVEGQGREAFF.

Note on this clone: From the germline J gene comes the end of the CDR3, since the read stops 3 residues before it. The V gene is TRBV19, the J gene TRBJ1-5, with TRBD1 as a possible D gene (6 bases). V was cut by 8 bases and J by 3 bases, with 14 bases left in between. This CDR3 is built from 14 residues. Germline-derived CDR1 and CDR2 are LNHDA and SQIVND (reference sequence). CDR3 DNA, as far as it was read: TGTGCCAGTGAAAATACAGGGTTCAATCAGCCC. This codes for CASENTGFNQP. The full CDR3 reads CASENTGFNQPQHF.

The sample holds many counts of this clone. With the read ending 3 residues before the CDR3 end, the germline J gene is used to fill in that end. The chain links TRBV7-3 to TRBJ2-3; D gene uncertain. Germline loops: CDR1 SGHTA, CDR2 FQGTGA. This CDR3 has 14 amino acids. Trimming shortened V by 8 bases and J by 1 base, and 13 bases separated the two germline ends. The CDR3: CASAPLSGTDTQYF. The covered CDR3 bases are TGTGCCAGCGCTCCTCTATCTGGCACAGATACG. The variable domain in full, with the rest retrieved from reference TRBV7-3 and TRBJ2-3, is GAGVSQTPSNKVTEKGKYVELRCDPISGHTALYWYRQSLGQGPEFLIYFQGTGAADDSGLPNDRFFAVRPEGSVSTLKIQRTERGDSAVYLCASAPLSGTDTQYFGPGTRLTVL.

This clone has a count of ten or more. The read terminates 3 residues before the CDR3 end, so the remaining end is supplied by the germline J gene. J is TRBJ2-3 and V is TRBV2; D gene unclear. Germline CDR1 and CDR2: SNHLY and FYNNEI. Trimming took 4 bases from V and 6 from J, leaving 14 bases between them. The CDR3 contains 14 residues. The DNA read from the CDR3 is TGTGCCAGCAGTGTTAGTCTTCTTATGGATACG. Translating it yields CASSVSLLMDT. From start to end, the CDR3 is CASSVSLLMDTQYF. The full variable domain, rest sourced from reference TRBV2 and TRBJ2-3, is EPEVTQTPSHQVTQMGQEVILRCVPISNHLYFYWYRQILGQKVEFLVSFYNNEISEKSEIFDDQFSVERPDGSNFTLKIRSTKLEDSAMYFCASSVSLLMDTQYFGPGTRLTVL.

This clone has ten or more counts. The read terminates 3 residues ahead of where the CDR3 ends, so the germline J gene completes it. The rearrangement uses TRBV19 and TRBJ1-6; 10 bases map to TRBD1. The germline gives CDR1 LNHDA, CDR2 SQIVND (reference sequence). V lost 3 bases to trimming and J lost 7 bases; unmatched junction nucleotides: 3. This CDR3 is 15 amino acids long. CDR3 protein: CASSIKTGGNSPLHF. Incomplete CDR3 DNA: TGTGCCAGTAGTATCAAGACAGGGGGCAATTCACCC.

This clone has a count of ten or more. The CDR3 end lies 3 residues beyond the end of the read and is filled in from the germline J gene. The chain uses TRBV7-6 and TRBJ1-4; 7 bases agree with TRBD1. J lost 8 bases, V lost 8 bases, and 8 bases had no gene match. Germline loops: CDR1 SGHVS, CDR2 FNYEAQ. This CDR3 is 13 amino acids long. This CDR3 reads CASRGQAGEKLFF. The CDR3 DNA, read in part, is TGTGCCAGCCGTGGACAGGCCGGGGAAAAA.

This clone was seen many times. The CDR3: CATSFGVGTGELFF. Partial CDR3 DNA: TGTGCCACCAGCTTCGGGGTTGGCACCGGGGAG. The rearrangement links TRBV15 to TRBJ2-2, with D perhaps matching TRBD2 (5 bases). The CDR3 end falls 3 residues outside the read, so it is completed with the germline J gene. Per germline, CDR1 LNHNV and CDR2 YYDKDF (reference sequence). The CDR3 runs 14 residues. V shed 5 bases and J shed 4 bases, with 11 bases lying between them. The full variable domain, completed using reference TRBV15 and TRBJ2-2, is DAMVIQNPRYQVTQFGKPVTLSCSQTLNHNVMYWYQQKSSQAPKLLFHYYDKDFNNEADTPDNFQSRRPNTSFCFLDIRSPGLGDTAMYLCATSFGVGTGELFFGEGSRLTVL.

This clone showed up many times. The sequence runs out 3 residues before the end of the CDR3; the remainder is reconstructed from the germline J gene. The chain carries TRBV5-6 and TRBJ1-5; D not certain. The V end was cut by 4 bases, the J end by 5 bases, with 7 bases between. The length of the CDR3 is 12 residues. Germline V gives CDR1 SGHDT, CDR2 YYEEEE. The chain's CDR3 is CASSLSDQPQHF. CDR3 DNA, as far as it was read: TGTGCCAGCAGCCTATCCGATCAGCCC.